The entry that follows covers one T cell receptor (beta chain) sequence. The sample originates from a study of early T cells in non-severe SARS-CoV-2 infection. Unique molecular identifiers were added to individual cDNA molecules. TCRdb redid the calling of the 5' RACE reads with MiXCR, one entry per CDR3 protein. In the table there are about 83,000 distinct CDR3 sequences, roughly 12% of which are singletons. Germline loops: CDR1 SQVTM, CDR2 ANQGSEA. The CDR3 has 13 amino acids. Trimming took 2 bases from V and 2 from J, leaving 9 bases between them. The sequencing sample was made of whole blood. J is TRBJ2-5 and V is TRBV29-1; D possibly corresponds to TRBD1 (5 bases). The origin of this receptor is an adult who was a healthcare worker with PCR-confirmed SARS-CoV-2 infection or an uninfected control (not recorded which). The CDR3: CSVERGNQETQYF. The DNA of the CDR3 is TGCAGCGTTGAAAGGGGAAATCAAGAGACCCAGTACTTC.